This T cell receptor (beta chain) was profiled in a study of cytomegalovirus exposure and HLA in healthy donors. The CDR3 loop spans 13 amino acids. V lost 5 bases, J lost 3 bases, and 9 bases lay in between. Germline CDR1 and CDR2: SNHLY and FYNNEI. The primer mix had 60 Vbeta and 13 Jbeta primers. TCRdb's table, derived via immunoSEQ multiplex PCR, lists solely in-frame clones and lacks some. Of roughly 190,000 clones in the sample, about 80% were seen once. Among the donors, all were healthy bone marrow donors. This chain uses TRBV2 with TRBJ2-3, with D perhaps TRBD1 (6 bases). The sequenced material came from PBMCs. The receptor was derived from a man aged 40-55 years in good health and CMV-seropositive. The CDR3 protein is CASSLDSTDTQYF. Here the CDR3 DNA reads TGTGCCAGCAGTTTGGACAGTACAGATACGCAGTATTTT.